The 25 T cell receptor beta chains reported below all come from one sample, sequenced in a study of Graves' ophthalmopathy and Graves' hyperthyroidism. Researchers took RNA transcripts and amplified TCR beta CDR3 regions from them. HTBI primers were employed in first-round RT-PCR, then a second-round multiplex PCR followed. TCRdb re-derived calls from the multiplex PCR reads in MiXCR, one entry per CDR3 protein. The data hold 500,000 to 600,000 distinct CDR3 sequences, with about 40% observed a single time. Sequencing input: peripheral blood or thyroid tissue (not recorded which). These receptor sequences come from an adult man with Graves' hyperthyroidism.

With regard to this clonotype: A much more abundant neighbour one base away suggests this may be a read error. The J gene is TRBJ2-2, the V gene TRBV9, with 8 nucleotides matching TRBD2. Germline CDR1 and CDR2: SGDLS and YYNGEE. CDR3 length: 16 amino acids. DNA of the CDR3: TGTGCCAGCAGAGACGGAGGGCTAGCGGGCTCCGGGGGGCTGTTTTTT. Translated: CASRDGGLAGSGGLFF.

There are many counts of this clonotype. J is TRBJ2-7 and V is TRBV12-3 or TRBV12-4; 11 positions match TRBD1. The V gene end was trimmed by 2 bases and the J gene end by 7 bases; junction bases not matched to a gene: 7. The CDR3 totals 15 residues. The DNA of the CDR3 is TGTGCCAGCAGTTTAACCGGGACAGGGGGTCGGGAGCAGTACTTC. Amino acids: CASSLTGTGGREQYF.

This clonotype was counted many times. The chain joins TRBV2 to TRBJ1-2; D gene ambiguous. There are 13 residues in the CDR3. Germline-derived CDR1 and CDR2 are SNHLY and FYNNEI. V lost 2 bases and J 3 bases, leaving 7 bases between the germline ends. DNA of the CDR3: TGTGCCAGCAGTGAAACGGGTTACTATGGCTACACCTTC. It yields the protein CASSETGYYGYTF.

This clonotype has only a few counts. The chain has TRBV6-5 and TRBJ2-7; D is uncertain. The CDR3 is 13 residues long. Trimming pared 5 bases from V and 3 bases from J, leaving 11 bases between. From germline, CDR1 is MNHEY and CDR2 SVGAGI. The CDR3 sequence is CASSGTVYYEQYF. Written as DNA, the CDR3 is TGTGCCAGCAGTGGTACAGTCTACTACGAGCAGTACTTC.

The sample holds many counts of this clonotype. The rearrangement joins TRBV5-8 to TRBJ1-3, with a weak D call TRBD1 (5 bases). Trimming removed 3 bases at V and 2 bases at J, with 9 bases between. The CDR3 sequence is 14 residues long. The germline CDR1 and CDR2 sequences are SGHTS and YDEGEE. DNA for the CDR3: TGTGCCAGCAGCTCAGGGATAGCTGGAAACACCATATATTTT. Translated: CASSSGIAGNTIYF.

This clonotype was seen a handful of times. The chain has TRBV7-9 and TRBJ2-7; possible D gene TRBD1, 6 bases. This CDR3 contains 18 residues. CDR1 and CDR2 from the germline V gene are SEHNR and FQNEAQ (reference sequence). The V gene lost 5 bases and the J gene lost 0 bases, with 23 bases spanning the gap. Here the CDR3 reads CASSVRTPGQTSSYEQYF. The CDR3 DNA is TGTGCCAGCAGCGTTCGAACACCCGGACAGACCAGCTCCTACGAGCAGTACTTC.

This chain joins TRBV29-1 and TRBJ2-5; 16 bases fit TRBD2. Germline V gene sequence: CDR1 SQVTM, CDR2 ANQGSEA. V was clipped by 6 bases and J by 2 bases; unmatched bases: 3. This CDR3 region has 15 residues. In DNA form, the CDR3 reads TGCAGCGTAGTGGGACTAGCGGGGGGGCAAGAGACCCAGTACTTC. This gives the protein CSVVGLAGGQETQYF.

This clonotype was observed at least ten times. This chain uses TRBV5-1 with TRBJ2-2; D could derive from TRBD1 or TRBD2 (5 bases each). The CDR3 covers 15 residues. V was cut by 0 bases and J by 6 bases, with 12 bases left in between. Germline V gene data show CDR1 as SGHRS and CDR2 as YFSETQ. CDR3 loop: CASSLGGRDAGELFF. The DNA of the CDR3 is TGCGCCAGCAGCTTGGGGGGCAGGGACGCCGGGGAGCTGTTTTTT.

In its sample, this clonotype was seen many times. The DNA for the CDR3 is TGCAGTGCTTTTAGTGGACCTGGGGCCAACGTCCTGACTTTC. It is translated as CSAFSGPGANVLTF. The chain uses TRBV20-1 and TRBJ2-6; no reliable D call. The CDR3 sequence is 14 residues long. Trimming removed 5 bases from V and 2 bases from J, with 10 bases in between. CDR1 and CDR2 from the germline V gene are DFQATT and SNEGSKA (reference sequence).

This clonotype was counted a few times. This may stem from a read error, because a much larger clone lies one nucleotide away. The gene calls are TRBV6-1 and TRBJ1-6; D gene unclear. CDR1 is MNHNS, CDR2 SASEGT, per germline. The V end lost 5 bases, the J end lost 9 bases, and 17 bases lay between the germline ends. This CDR3 spans 15 amino acids. The CDR3 here is CASSIGAGSSSPLHF. In DNA, the CDR3 is TGTGCCAGCAGTATAGGAGCAGGTTCAAGTTCACCCCTCCACTTT.

This clonotype was seen ten or more times. This rearrangement joins TRBV12-3 or TRBV12-4 to TRBJ2-7, with 12 bases lining up with TRBD1. The J segment lost 4 bases and the V segment lost 4 bases, leaving 2 bases of the junction unmatched. The CDR3 contains 14 residues. Here the CDR3 reads CASSSGQGAYEQYF. CDR3 nucleotides: TGTGCCAGCAGTTCGGGACAGGGGGCTTACGAGCAGTACTTC.

This clonotype was recorded many times. The gene calls are TRBV9 and TRBJ1-3; 10 positions agree with TRBD1. The CDR3 totals 16 residues. Trimming took 0 bases from V and 3 from J; bases not matched to a gene: 3. Germline lookup yields CDR1 SGDLS and CDR2 YYNGEE. The CDR3 region is CASSVGDRGIGNTIYF. The CDR3, as DNA: TGTGCCAGCAGCGTAGGGGACAGGGGAATTGGAAACACCATATATTTT. Full variable domain (remainder filled in from reference TRBV9 and TRBJ1-3): DSGVTQTPKHLITATGQRVTLRCSPRSGDLSVYWYQQSLDQGLQFLIQYYNGEERAKGNILERFSAQQFPDLHSELNLSSLELGDSALYFCASSVGDRGIGNTIYFGEGSWLTVV.

This clonotype was seen a few times. The J gene is TRBJ1-1, the V gene TRBV27, with D perhaps TRBD1 (5 bases). The CDR3 length is 15 residues. V was shortened by 4 bases and J by 4 bases, with 16 bases between the two germline ends. Germline lookup yields CDR1 MNHEY and CDR2 SMNVEV (reference sequence). CDR3 in DNA: TGTGCCAGCAGTTCGGGACGGCTGCTTGGCACTGAAGCTTTCTTT. It translates to CASSSGRLLGTEAFF.

The chain recombines TRBV12-3 or TRBV12-4 with TRBJ1-5, with D possibly being TRBD1 (5 bases). The length of the CDR3 is 13 residues. Trimming took off 6 bases at V and 6 bases at J, with 12 bases between the two ends. The CDR3 sequence: CASSEQGTQPQHF. The CDR3 bases are TGTGCCAGCAGCGAGCAGGGTACTCAGCCCCAGCATTTT.

In its sample, this clonotype was seen a few times. This chain uses TRBV19 with TRBJ1-4, with 7 bases that match TRBD1. This CDR3 comprises 17 residues. Trimming cost V 4 bases and J 3 bases; bases outside gene matches: 11. Looked up from germline, CDR1 is LNHDA and CDR2 is SQIVND (reference sequence). The CDR3 region is CASSTRQGLTSNEKLFF. CDR3 nucleotide sequence: TGTGCCAGTAGTACCCGACAGGGTCTTACCTCTAATGAAAAACTGTTTTTT.

This clonotype was seen at least ten times. An end of the junction differs from the germline gene, which may be a read error. The CDR3 nucleotides read TGTGCCAGCAGTGAAGTAGCCCCGCCCGACTTC. Its translation is CASSEVAPPDF. The V gene is TRBV6-1, the J gene TRBJ1-2; D call uncertain. This CDR3 contains 11 residues. Germline V gives CDR1 MNHNS, CDR2 SASEGT.

This clonotype was seen at least ten times. This chain uses TRBV6-6 with TRBJ1-1, with D hard to call. V shed 2 bases and J shed 1 base, with 5 bases lying between them. Germline V gives CDR1 MNHNY, CDR2 SVGAGI (reference sequence). The CDR3 loop spans 13 amino acids. The CDR3 reads CASSYVTNTEAFF. DNA of the CDR3: TGTGCCAGCAGTTACGTGACGAACACTGAAGCTTTCTTT.

This sequence joins TRBV10-3 and TRBJ2-2; D remains unclear. Between the trimmed V and J ends, which lost 10 bases and 6 bases, there was a span of 12 bases. CDR1 is ENHRY, CDR2 SYGVKD, per germline. This CDR3 has 12 amino acids. The CDR3: CASSAVPGELFF. The CDR3 DNA reads as TGTGCCAGCAGCGCCGTACCCGGGGAGCTGTTTTTT.

This clonotype was seen ten or more times. The CDR3 protein is CSAKGPGQGFYEQYF. The CDR3 nucleotides are TGCAGTGCAAAAGGACCGGGACAGGGTTTCTACGAGCAGTACTTC. The gene calls are TRBV20-1 and TRBJ2-7; 9 bases are shared with TRBD1. The CDR3 spans 15 residues. The V segment lost 6 bases and the J segment 3 bases; nucleotides outside the gene matches: 12. Germline CDR1 is DFQATT and CDR2 is SNEGSKA (reference sequence).

The V call is TRBV2, the J call TRBJ1-5, with TRBD1 matching 9 bases. The trim removed 6 bases at V and 7 bases at J, leaving 7 bases unmatched. CDR3 size: 14 residues. Germline CDR1 is SNHLY and CDR2 is FYNNEI. The CDR3 nucleotides are TGTGCCAGCAGAGCAGGGACAGGGACGCAGCCCCAGCATTTT. The encoded protein is CASRAGTGTQPQHF.

This clonotype came up once. This rearrangement joins TRBV5-4 to TRBJ1-5, with 7 bases matching TRBD1. The CDR3 contains 15 residues. J gave up 4 bases and V 2 bases, and 6 bases lay outside the gene matches. From germline, CDR1 is SGHNT and CDR2 YYREEE (reference sequence). CDR3 sequence reads: CASSFAGTANQPQHF. The CDR3 region has the DNA TGTGCCAGCAGCTTCGCCGGGACAGCGAATCAGCCCCAGCATTTT.

This clonotype was observed at least ten times. J is TRBJ2-5 and V is TRBV7-9; 11 bases match TRBD1. Looked up from germline, CDR1 is SEHNR and CDR2 is FQNEAQ (reference sequence). V lost 5 bases to trimming and J lost 2 bases; unmatched junction nucleotides: 7. The CDR3 has 16 amino acids. This chain's CDR3 is CASSQGQGANQETQYF. DNA of the CDR3: TGTGCCAGCAGCCAAGGACAGGGGGCTAATCAAGAGACCCAGTACTTC.

This clonotype was seen a few times. The J gene is TRBJ2-7, the V gene TRBV6-5; 7 nucleotides match TRBD1. The CDR3 totals 15 residues. V lost 5 bases and J lost 2; bases outside the gene matches: 9. In germline, CDR1 is MNHEY, CDR2 SVGAGI. Written as DNA, the CDR3 is TGTGCCAGCAGTGACTGGGCAGGGGGAACCTACGAGCAGTACTTC. Translating it yields CASSDWAGGTYEQYF.

This clonotype was seen ten or more times. The rearrangement uses TRBV24-1 and TRBJ2-7, with D possibly matching TRBD1 (6 bases). Between the trimmed V and J ends, which lost 5 bases and 6 bases, there was a span of 13 bases. Germline loops: CDR1 KGHDR, CDR2 SFDVKD. This CDR3 is 13 amino acids long. The CDR3 here is CATSAPGEGEQYF. In DNA form, the CDR3 reads TGTGCCACCAGTGCACCAGGGGAAGGCGAGCAGTACTTC.

This clonotype was detected many times. The V and J genes are TRBV5-8 and TRBJ1-2, with TRBD1 matching over 11 bases. With 3 bases clipped from V and 5 bases from J, the junction kept 6 bases outside the gene matches. The CDR3 covers 15 residues. Germline CDR1 and CDR2: SGHTS and YDEGEE. The CDR3 loop reads CASSWGQGVGYGYTF. In DNA form, the CDR3 reads TGTGCCAGCAGCTGGGGACAGGGGGTCGGGTATGGCTACACCTTC.